This T cell receptor (beta chain) was documented in a study of beta chain features in type 1 diabetes (dated by TCRdb to the late 2010s). Broadly, across the study: No differences in mean age, gender distribution, total cell number or subset yield were found between patients and healthy donors. Across all samples, almost 110 million sorted cells were examined, and cell number per subset correlated strongly with RNA yield. Whereas all 28 donors provided naive and central memory subsets, regulatory and stem cell-like memory subsets were isolated from just 8 patients and roughly eight healthy donors. The study compared TCRB repertoires of sorted circulating CD4+ T cell subsets between recently diagnosed type 1 diabetes patients and matched healthy donors.

As regards this clone: The antigen it recognizes is unknown. No quality values exist for individual bases; no much larger clone is one base distant.

The High Capacity cDNA Reverse Transcription Kit was used to reverse transcribe all of the isolated RNA, meaning that expressed TCRB transcripts were what got sequenced. Deep immunoSEQ sequencing was performed on naive, central memory and regulatory T cell samples, with an average of roughly 3.6 million total reads per sample. Sorted cells were lysed in RLT buffer, and RNA was extracted using DNase-treated RNeasy Micro or Mini kits according to cell number. To prevent cross-contamination, every cell subset was processed on its own, while patient and healthy donor samples were processed together. Using the immunoSEQ multiplex PCR, TCRB sequences were amplified from cDNA into 87-bp fragments spanning the CDR3 region. The amplicons were sequenced using the Illumina HiSeq platform. The published analysis was carried out like this. PCR bias was corrected computationally using synthetic template baselines, and reads within Hamming distance 2 were collapsed, with unmergeable singletons discarded. Reads were aligned against IMGT so that V, D and J genes, CDR3 length and insertions or deletions at six rearrangement sites could be assigned. Clonotype counts were normalized to sorted cell number within each subset before computing true diversity and Gini coefficients with the tcR R package. The overlap coefficient, calculated on TCRB nucleotide sequences, was used to quantify repertoire sharing. Out-of-frame TCRB sequences from naive cells were analyzed to stand in for the pre-selection repertoire. This is the immuneACCESS table as TCRdb keeps it, with only in-frame sequences that have V and J called. A part of the clones is gone; compared with another copy, unresolved V genes explain less than half, and the rest is unexplained. That table furnishes V, J and clone size, whereas the DNA furnished D and trimming. The sample data list 350,000 to 450,000 clones, and 11% to 15% of these were observed just once. Around 0.035% of the sample is held by the ten biggest clonotypes.

Results and caveats for the whole study, not just this receptor: Because small numbers of individuals were included in the HLA sub-analyses, any influence of HLA type on TCRB rearrangement was left unresolved. The naive, central memory and regulatory TCRB repertoires appeared to resemble one another more closely among patients than among healthy donors. At VDJ recombination sites, type 1 diabetes patients had fewer insertions and more deleted nucleotides, which implies abnormalities in thymic rearrangement. Type 1 diabetes patients showed a moderate but significant shortening of TCRB CDR3 length in all four CD4+ subsets. Because cDNA rather than genomic DNA was sequenced, highly expressing activated cells could have been over-represented, although no difference in activation and CD3 levels was found between groups. Shorter templates might be favored by PCR, yet because patient and control samples were amplified and corrected together, any such skew would affect both groups equally.

Each donor gave one peripheral blood draw, averaging roughly 100 mL, which was collected into heparinised tubes. A BD FACSAria II was used to sort naive, central memory, regulatory and stem cell-like memory CD4+ T cells with a panel that included CD45RO, CCR7, CD25, CD127, CD95 and CD27. A purity above 95% was achieved for all sorted populations. Right away, PBMCs were isolated by Lymphoprep density gradient centrifugation and were stained directly, with no culture step. So that batch effects would be minimized, each experiment stained and sorted samples in pairs, pairing one healthy donor with one patient. The sequence came from a man between 25 and 39 years old in good health. Source material: naive CD4+ T cells from blood. Sample cell subset or site, as interpreted from the label and publication: true naive CD4+ T cells.

The CDR3 protein: CASSRIPATDTQYF. The DNA is as follows: TGTGCCAGCAGCCGGATTCCCGCCACAGATACGCAGTATTTT. Recombination linked TRBV6-5 to TRBJ2-3; the D gene is not confidently resolved. CDR1 and CDR2 are read off the germline V gene as MNHEY and SVGAGI. The CDR3 runs 14 residues from the cysteine to the phenylalanine. Only the CDR3 DNA is retained, 42 bases long and in frame from the first base. V gives up 6 bases and J gives up 2 bases, and the segment between their germline ends measures 12 bases.